This entry describes one TCR beta chain. This clonotype was seen repeatedly, ten times or more. Its antigen specificity is not known. Per-nucleotide qualities are absent, and no much larger clonotype sits a single base away. Stable Graves' hyperthyroidism was defined as the absence of progression to ophthalmopathy over 18 months of follow-up. Hyperthyroidism patients were newly diagnosed, had a disease duration of under 2 months, and were aged 18 to 65 years. Any patient with an uncontrolled infection, another autoimmune disease, pregnancy or lactation was excluded. Diagnoses were based on clinical symptoms, serum thyroxine and TRAb, thyroid ultrasound and orbital computed tomography. PBMCs were isolated from about 10 ml of fresh peripheral blood by Ficoll-Paque density gradient centrifugation. Total RNA was extracted with Trizol reagent, and quality was checked on an Agilent 2100 Bioanalyzer. Trimming leaves V shorter by 3 bases and J shorter by 6 bases, with the junction holding 5 bases beyond the gene matches. For CDR1 and CDR2, the germline V gene (reference sequence) lists DFQATT and SNEGSKA. The CDR3 runs 13 amino acids, cysteine and phenylalanine included. Left in the record is the CDR3 DNA by itself, 39 bases read in frame from the first base.

The sample originates from a study of T cells in Graves' hyperthyroidism and ophthalmopathy (dated by TCRdb to the late 2010s). Study-level background: Peripheral blood samples were taken at the time of initial diagnosis, prior to any treatment. The 75 to 100 discovery patients were randomly divided into training and test sets at a 7:3 ratio. Thyroid tissue and blood T-cell repertoires from several Graves' hyperthyroidism patients were also compared in the study. The paper reports TCR Vbeta CDR3 sequencing of some 140 peripheral blood samples: approximately 41 ophthalmopathy, approximately 74 hyperthyroidism and around 17 progressor patients. To identify TCR V-J signatures that set the groups apart, the researchers used a discovery cohort of 100 patients, made up of some 41 with Graves' ophthalmopathy and 55 to 65 with stable Graves' hyperthyroidism. Prospective prediction of ophthalmopathy was tested in an independent validation cohort of under 20 hyperthyroidism patients and some 17 patients who later progressed to ophthalmopathy. After sampling, hyperthyroidism patients received methimazole starting at 30 mg daily, and ophthalmopathy patients received high-dose intravenous methylprednisolone.

On the study overall, not on this receptor specifically: Most expanded thyroid clonotypes (frequency above 0.001) were also found in blood, which suggests that blood repertoires may mirror thyroid immune responses. No statistical method was used to set the sample size in advance, and investigators knew the group allocation. During validation, the model predicted progression to ophthalmopathy a median of about 6.5 months ahead of onset, with approximately 70% sensitivity and roughly 75% specificity. Ophthalmopathy was separated from stable hyperthyroidism by a 13 V-J signature model, with around 88% sensitivity and approximately 84% specificity obtained in cross-validation and 80%/75% obtained in testing.

The TCR beta CDR3 regions were amplified from the RNA transcripts. A first-round RT-PCR of the TCR CDR3 used the HTBI primer set with the Qiagen OneStep RT-PCR kit. Libraries were constructed in a second round of multiplex PCR, after which size selection and purification were performed. Paired-end sequencing of the libraries was performed with 100 bp reads on an Illumina HiSeq2000. From the authors' description of their analysis: Raw data were processed with SOAPnuke, discarding reads with adapters, uncalled bases, mean Phred below 15, or no exact constant-primer or identifier match. COPE v1.2.5 was used to merge the high-quality paired reads, and each unique nucleotide sequence was defined as a clonotype. MiTCR v1.1 was used to align clonotypes to the IMGT TRBV, TRBD and TRBJ reference segments. Only V-J combinations with frequency above 0.0001, covering approximately 99% of repertoires, were analysed. The TCS score was defined as the ratio of F50 (clonal expansion) to E x V (chaos), calculated using BLOSUM62-based TCRdist between CDR3 peptides within each V-J. Welch's t-statistics and random forest reduced approximately 520 V-J features to 10 to 15, which were used in a naive Bayes classifier (R e1071). In-frame beta chains were kept once TCRdb had trimmed the public reads at Q25 with fastp and called clones with MiXCR. Rows with a matching CDR3 protein are joined into one entry that keeps the most common DNA and genes. Clone size and V and J calls follow TCRdb, not the original study. This sample has a few hundred thousand distinct CDR3 sequences in its table, and 15% to 19% of those were observed once. The ten largest make up over 12% of the sample.

The receptor comes from a woman between 18 and 29 years old with Graves' hyperthyroidism. The receptor chain draws on TRBV20-1 and TRBJ1-5; 7 nucleotides in the junction match TRBD1. The source material was blood. The DNA is as follows: TGCAGTGCTAGTACCCCAGGGGGTCAGCCCCAGCATTTT. Its coded protein is CSASTPGGQPQHF.